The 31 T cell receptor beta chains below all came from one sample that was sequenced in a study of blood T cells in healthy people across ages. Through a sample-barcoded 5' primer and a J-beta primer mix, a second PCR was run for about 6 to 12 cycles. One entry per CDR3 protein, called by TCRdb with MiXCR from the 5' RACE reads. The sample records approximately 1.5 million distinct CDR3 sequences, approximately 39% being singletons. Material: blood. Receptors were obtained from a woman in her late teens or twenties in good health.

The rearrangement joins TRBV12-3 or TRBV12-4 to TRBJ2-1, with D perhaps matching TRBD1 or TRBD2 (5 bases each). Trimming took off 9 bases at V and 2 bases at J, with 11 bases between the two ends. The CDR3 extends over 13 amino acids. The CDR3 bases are TGTGCCAGTCGGGACGACCCCTACAATGAGCAGTTCTTC. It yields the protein CASRDDPYNEQFF.

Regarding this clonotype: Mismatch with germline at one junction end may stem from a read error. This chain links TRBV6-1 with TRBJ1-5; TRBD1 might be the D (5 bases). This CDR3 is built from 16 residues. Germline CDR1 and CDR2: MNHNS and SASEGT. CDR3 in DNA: TGTGCCAGCAGTGCTATCGAGGGACTACACAATCAGCCCCCGCATTTT. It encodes CASSAIEGLHNQPPHF.

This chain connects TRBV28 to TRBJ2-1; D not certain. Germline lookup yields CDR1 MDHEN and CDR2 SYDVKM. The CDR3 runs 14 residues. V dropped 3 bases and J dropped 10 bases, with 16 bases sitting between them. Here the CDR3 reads CASSFYNGRREQFF. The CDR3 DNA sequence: TGTGCCAGCAGTTTCTACAATGGGCGGAGAGAGCAGTTCTTC.

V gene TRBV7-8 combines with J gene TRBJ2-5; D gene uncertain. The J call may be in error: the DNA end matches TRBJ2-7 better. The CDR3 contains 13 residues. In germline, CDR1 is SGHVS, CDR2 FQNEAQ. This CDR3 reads CASSLAQGFEQYF. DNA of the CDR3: TGTGCCAGCAGCTTAGCTCAAGGGTTCGAGCAGTACTTC.

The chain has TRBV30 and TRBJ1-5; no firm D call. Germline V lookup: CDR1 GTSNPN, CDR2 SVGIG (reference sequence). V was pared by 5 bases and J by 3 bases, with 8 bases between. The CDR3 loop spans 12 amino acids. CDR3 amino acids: CAWGDLNQPQHF. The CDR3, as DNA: TGTGCCTGGGGGGATCTCAATCAGCCCCAGCATTTT.

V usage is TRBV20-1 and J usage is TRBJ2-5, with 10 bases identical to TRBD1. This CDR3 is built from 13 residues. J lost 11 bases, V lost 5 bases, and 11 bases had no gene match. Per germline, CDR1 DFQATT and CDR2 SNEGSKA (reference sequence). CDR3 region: CSAPRTGGGEQYF. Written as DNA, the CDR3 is TGCAGTGCTCCCAGGACAGGGGGTGGTGAGCAGTACTTC.

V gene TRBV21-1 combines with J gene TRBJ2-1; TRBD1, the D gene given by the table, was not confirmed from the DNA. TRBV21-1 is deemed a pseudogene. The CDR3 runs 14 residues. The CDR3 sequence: CASSKVDRTDEQFF. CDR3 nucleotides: TGTGCCAGCAGCAAAGTGGACAGGACCGATGAGCAGTTCTTC.

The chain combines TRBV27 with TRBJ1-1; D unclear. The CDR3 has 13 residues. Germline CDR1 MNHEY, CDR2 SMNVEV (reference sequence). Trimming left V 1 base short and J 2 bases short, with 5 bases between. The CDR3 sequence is CASSLYRNTEAFF. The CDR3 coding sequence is TGTGCCAGCAGTTTATATAGAAACACTGAAGCTTTCTTT.

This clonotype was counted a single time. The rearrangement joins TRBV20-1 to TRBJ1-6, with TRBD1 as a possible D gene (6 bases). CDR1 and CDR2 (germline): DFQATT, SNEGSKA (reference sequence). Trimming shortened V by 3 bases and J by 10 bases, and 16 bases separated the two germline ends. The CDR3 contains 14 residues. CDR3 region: CSARPTGMGSPLHF. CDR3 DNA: TGCAGTGCTAGGCCCACAGGGATGGGATCACCCCTCCACTTT.

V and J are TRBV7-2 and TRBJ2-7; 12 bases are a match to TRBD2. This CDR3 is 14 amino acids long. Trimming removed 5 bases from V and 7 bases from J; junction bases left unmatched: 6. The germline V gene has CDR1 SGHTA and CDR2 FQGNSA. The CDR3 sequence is CASSASGGVGEQYF. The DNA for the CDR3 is TGTGCCAGCAGCGCTAGCGGGGGGGTAGGAGAGCAGTACTTC.

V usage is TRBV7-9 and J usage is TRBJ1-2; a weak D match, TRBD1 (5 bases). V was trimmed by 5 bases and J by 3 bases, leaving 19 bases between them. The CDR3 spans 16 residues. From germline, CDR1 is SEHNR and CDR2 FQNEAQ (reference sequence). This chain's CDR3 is CASSPREQWGDYGYTF. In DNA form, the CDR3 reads TGTGCCAGCAGCCCACGGGAGCAATGGGGGGACTATGGCTACACCTTC.

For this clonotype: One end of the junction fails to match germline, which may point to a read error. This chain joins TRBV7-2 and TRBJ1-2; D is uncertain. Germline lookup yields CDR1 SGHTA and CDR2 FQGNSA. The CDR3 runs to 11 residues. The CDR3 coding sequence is TGTGCCAGCAGACCCGCGCGAGGCTGCACCTTC. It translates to CASRPARGCTF.

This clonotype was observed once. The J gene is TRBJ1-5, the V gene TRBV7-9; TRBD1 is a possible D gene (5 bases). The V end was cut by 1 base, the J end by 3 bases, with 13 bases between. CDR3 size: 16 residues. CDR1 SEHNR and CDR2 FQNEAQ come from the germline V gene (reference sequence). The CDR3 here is CASSLGGGYDNQPQHF. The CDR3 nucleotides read TGTGCCAGCAGCTTAGGGGGGGGTTATGACAATCAGCCCCAGCATTTT.

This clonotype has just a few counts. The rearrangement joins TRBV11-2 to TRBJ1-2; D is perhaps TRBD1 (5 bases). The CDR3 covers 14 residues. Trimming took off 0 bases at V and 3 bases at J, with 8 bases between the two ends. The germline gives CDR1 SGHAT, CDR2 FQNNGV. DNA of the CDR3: TGTGCCAGCAGCTTAGACAGGGCAGACTATGGCTACACCTTC. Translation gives CASSLDRADYGYTF. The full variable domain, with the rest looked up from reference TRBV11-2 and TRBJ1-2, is EAGVAQSPRYKIIEKRQSVAFWCNPISGHATLYWYQQILGQGPKLLIQFQNNGVVDDSQLPKDRFSAERLKGVDSTLKIQPAKLEDSAVYLCASSLDRADYGYTFGSGTRLTVV.

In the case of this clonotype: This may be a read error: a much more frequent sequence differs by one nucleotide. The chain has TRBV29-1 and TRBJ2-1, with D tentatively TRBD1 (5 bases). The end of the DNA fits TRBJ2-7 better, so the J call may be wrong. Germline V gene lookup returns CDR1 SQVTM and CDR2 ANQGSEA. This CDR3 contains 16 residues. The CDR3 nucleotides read TGCAGCGTTGAAAGGGGCCCGGTTAGCTCCTACAATGAGCAGTACTTC. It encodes CSVERGPVSSYNEQYF.

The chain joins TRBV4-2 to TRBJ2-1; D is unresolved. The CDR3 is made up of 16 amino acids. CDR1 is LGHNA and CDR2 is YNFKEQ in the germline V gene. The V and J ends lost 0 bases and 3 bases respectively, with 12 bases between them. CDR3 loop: CASSQDSALLYNEQFF. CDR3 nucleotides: TGTGCCAGCAGCCAAGACTCGGCCCTCCTCTACAATGAGCAGTTCTTC.

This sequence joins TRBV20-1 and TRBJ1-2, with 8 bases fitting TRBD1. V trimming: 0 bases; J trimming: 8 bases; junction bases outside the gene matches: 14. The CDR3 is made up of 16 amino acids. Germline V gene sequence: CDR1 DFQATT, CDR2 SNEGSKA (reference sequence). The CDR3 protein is CSAREYRTGSREGYTF. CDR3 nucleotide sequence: TGCAGTGCTAGAGAATACAGGACAGGGTCACGGGAAGGCTACACCTTC.

As DNA, the CDR3 is TGTGCCAGCAGCGCACCGGGACAGGGATACTATGGCTACACCTTC. Protein sequence: CASSAPGQGYYGYTF. The rearrangement links TRBV9 to TRBJ1-2; 9 bases are shared with TRBD1. There are 15 residues in the CDR3. Germline assignment: CDR1 SGDLS and CDR2 YYNGEE. V trimming: 3 bases; J trimming: 3 bases; junction bases outside the gene matches: 6. The variable domain in full, completed from reference TRBV9 and TRBJ1-2, reads DSGVTQTPKHLITATGQRVTLRCSPRSGDLSVYWYQQSLDQGLQFLIQYYNGEERAKGNILERFSAQQFPDLHSELNLSSLELGDSALYFCASSAPGQGYYGYTFGSGTRLTVV.

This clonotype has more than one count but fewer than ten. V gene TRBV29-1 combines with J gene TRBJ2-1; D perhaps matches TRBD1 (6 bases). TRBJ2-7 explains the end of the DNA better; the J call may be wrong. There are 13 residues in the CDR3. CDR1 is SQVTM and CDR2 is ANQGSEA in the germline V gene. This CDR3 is CSVGQGTYNEQYF. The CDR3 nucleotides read TGCAGCGTTGGGCAGGGGACCTACAATGAGCAGTACTTC.

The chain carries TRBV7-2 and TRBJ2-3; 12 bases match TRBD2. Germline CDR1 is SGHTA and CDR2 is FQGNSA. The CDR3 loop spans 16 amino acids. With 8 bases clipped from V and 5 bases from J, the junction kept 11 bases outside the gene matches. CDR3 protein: CASGSRTSGVRDTQYF. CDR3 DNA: TGTGCCAGCGGCTCCCGGACTAGCGGGGTGAGAGATACGCAGTATTTT.

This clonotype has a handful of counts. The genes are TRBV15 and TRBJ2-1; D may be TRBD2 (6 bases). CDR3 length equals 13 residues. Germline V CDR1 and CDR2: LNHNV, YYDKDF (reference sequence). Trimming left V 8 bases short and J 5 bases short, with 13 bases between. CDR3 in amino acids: CATAGGTNNEQFF. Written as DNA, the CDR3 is TGTGCCACCGCCGGGGGAACTAACAATGAGCAGTTCTTC.

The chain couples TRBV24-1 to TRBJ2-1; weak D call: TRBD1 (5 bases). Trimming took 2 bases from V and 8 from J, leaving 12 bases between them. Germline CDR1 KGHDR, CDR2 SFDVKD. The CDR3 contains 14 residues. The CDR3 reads CATSDSVQGDEQFF. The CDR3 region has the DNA TGTGCCACCAGTGATTCCGTTCAGGGCGATGAGCAGTTCTTC.

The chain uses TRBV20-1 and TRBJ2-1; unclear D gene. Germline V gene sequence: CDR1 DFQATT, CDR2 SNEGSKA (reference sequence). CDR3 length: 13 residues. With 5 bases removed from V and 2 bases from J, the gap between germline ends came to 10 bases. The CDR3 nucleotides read TGCAGTGCTGGTGTACGAACCTACAATGAGCAGTTCTTC. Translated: CSAGVRTYNEQFF.

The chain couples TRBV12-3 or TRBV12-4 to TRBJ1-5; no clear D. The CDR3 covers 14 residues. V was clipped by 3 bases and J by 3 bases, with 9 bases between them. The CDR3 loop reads CASSFRRLNQPQHF. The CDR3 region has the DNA TGTGCCAGCAGTTTTCGACGGCTCAATCAGCCCCAGCATTTT.

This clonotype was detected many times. The CDR3 here is CSVIGQGAREQYF. In nucleotides, the CDR3 is TGCAGCGTTATAGGACAGGGGGCAAGGGAGCAGTACTTC. This chain joins TRBV29-1 and TRBJ2-7; 11 bases match TRBD1. This CDR3 has 13 residues. V lost 5 bases to trimming and J lost 7 bases; unmatched junction nucleotides: 7. Germline V gene lookup returns CDR1 SQVTM and CDR2 ANQGSEA.

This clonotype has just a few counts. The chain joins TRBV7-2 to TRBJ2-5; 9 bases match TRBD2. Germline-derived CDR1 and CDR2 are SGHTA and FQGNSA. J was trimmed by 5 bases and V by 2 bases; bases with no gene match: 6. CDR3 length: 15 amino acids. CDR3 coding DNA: TGTGCCAGCAGCTTAATCTGGCTAGCGGGGGAGACCCAGTACTTC. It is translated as CASSLIWLAGETQYF.

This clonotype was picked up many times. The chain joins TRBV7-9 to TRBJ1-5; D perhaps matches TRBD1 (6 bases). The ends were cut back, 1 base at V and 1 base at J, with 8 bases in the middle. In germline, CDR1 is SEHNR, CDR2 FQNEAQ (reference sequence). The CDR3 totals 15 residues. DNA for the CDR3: TGTGCCAGCAGCTTAGGGGGGCTAAGCAATCAGCCCCAGCATTTT. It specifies CASSLGGLSNQPQHF.

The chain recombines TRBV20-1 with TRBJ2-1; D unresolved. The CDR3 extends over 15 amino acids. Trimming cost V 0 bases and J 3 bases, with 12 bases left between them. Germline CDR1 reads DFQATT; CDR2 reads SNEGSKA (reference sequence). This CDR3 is CSARDRAGFYNEQFF. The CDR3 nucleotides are TGCAGTGCTAGAGATAGGGCTGGGTTCTACAATGAGCAGTTCTTC.

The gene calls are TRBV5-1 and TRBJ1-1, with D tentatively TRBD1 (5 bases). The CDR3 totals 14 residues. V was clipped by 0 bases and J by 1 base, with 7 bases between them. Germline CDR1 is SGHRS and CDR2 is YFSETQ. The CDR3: CASSLVQANTEAFF. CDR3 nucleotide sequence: TGCGCCAGCAGCTTGGTACAGGCGAACACTGAAGCTTTCTTT.

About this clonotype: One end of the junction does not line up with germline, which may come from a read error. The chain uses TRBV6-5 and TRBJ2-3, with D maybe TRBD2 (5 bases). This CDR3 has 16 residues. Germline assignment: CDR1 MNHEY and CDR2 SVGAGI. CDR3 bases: TGTACCAGCAGCAGCCGGAGGCTGGGCGAGTCAGATACGCAGTATTTT. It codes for CTSSSRRLGESDTQYF.

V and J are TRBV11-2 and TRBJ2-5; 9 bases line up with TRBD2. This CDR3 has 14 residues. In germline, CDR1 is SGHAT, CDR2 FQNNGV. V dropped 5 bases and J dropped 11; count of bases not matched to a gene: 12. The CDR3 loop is CASSTVTSGNEQYF. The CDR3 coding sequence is TGTGCCAGCAGCACTGTGACTAGCGGAAATGAGCAGTACTTC.